The 20 T cell receptor beta chains below all came from one sample that was sequenced in a study of neurological immune-mediated disorders. Time point specified: longitudinal time-point 1 (baseline). Each CDR3 protein gets one entry after TCRdb re-called the 5' RACE reads with MiXCR. The profile covers 55,000 to 75,000 distinct CDR3 sequences, with 12% to 15% appearing a single time and around 4.3% taken by the ten largest. Material for sequencing was PBMCs. Receptor source: a female donor with HTLV-1-associated myelopathy (HAM/TSP).

This clonotype was seen ten or more times. This chain joins TRBV3-1 and TRBJ2-3; 9 bases align to TRBD2. The V segment lost 3 bases and the J segment 12 bases; nucleotides outside the gene matches: 16. Germline CDR1 LGHDT, CDR2 YNNKEL (reference sequence). The CDR3 totals 16 residues. The chain's CDR3 is CASSQTTRVAGGPQYF. As DNA, the CDR3 is TGTGCCAGCAGCCAGACAACGAGGGTGGCGGGGGGGCCTCAGTATTTT.

There are many counts of this clonotype. The chain combines TRBV7-9 with TRBJ2-7, with no clear D. V was trimmed by 1 base and J by 1 base, leaving 8 bases between them. The germline V gene has CDR1 SEHNR and CDR2 FQNEAQ (reference sequence). The CDR3 sequence is 14 residues long. The DNA for the CDR3 is TGTGCCAGCAGCTTAGATGACCTTTCCTACGAGCAGTACTTC. It yields the protein CASSLDDLSYEQYF.

This clonotype was detected many times. This chain links TRBV27 with TRBJ2-7, with 12 positions matching TRBD2. With 3 bases clipped from V and 3 bases from J, the junction kept 6 bases outside the gene matches. The germline V gene encodes CDR1 MNHEY and CDR2 SMNVEV (reference sequence). CDR3 length: 16 amino acids. CDR3 amino acids: CASSFYTSGGFYEQYF. Written as DNA, the CDR3 is TGTGCCAGCAGTTTCTATACTAGCGGGGGGTTCTACGAGCAGTACTTC.

By sample fraction, this clonotype is medium-sized (0.01 to 0.1%). The V call is TRBV12-5, the J call TRBJ2-5; D gene uncertain. The CDR3 runs 12 residues. The germline V gene encodes CDR1 LGHNT and CDR2 FRNRAP. CDR3 in amino acids: CASRDIQETQYF. In nucleotides, the CDR3 is TGTGCCTCTAGAGACATCCAAGAGACCCAGTACTTC. Full variable domain (rest looked up from reference TRBV12-5 and TRBJ2-5): DARVTQTPRHKVTEMGQEVTMRCQPILGHNTVFWYRQTMMQGLELLAYFRNRAPLDDSGMPKDRFSAEMPDATLATLKIQPSEPRDSAVYFCASRDIQETQYFGPGTRLLVL.

This clonotype was counted a few times. V usage is TRBV4-1 and J usage is TRBJ2-5; TRBD2 matches 13 bases. Unmatched junction bases numbered 13, after V lost 4 bases and J lost 2 bases. The CDR3 sequence is 19 residues long. Per the germline V gene, CDR1 is MGHRA and CDR2 is YSYEKL. The CDR3 region is CASSLKWTSGGPIQETQYF. CDR3 coding DNA: TGCGCCAGCAGCCTCAAGTGGACTAGCGGGGGCCCCATTCAAGAGACCCAGTACTTC.

This clonotype was recorded at least ten times. V gene TRBV9 combines with J gene TRBJ1-6; TRBD1 might be the D (5 bases). This CDR3 has 15 amino acids. V shed 0 bases and J shed 7 bases, with 11 bases lying between them. Germline V lookup: CDR1 SGDLS, CDR2 YYNGEE. CDR3 sequence (DNA): TGTGCCAGCAGCGTAGAAGCGGGGCGGAATTCACCCCTCCACTTT. Translating gives CASSVEAGRNSPLHF.

Many counts were recorded for this clonotype. The chain uses TRBV29-1 and TRBJ2-3; 8 bases map to TRBD2. The CDR3 spans 15 residues. In germline, CDR1 is SQVTM, CDR2 ANQGSEA. V shed 2 bases and J 1 base; nucleotides not matched to a gene: 5. The CDR3 reads CSVEQAGGGTDTQYF. The CDR3 DNA sequence: TGCAGCGTTGAACAGGCGGGGGGCGGCACAGATACGCAGTATTTT.

To note about this clonotype: A much larger clone lies one base from this, so it may be a read error. This chain uses TRBV6-2 or TRBV6-3 with TRBJ2-7; perhaps D is TRBD1 or TRBD2 (5 bases each). The length of the CDR3 is 14 residues. Germline loops: CDR1 MNHEY, CDR2 SVGEGT. The CDR3, as DNA: TGTGCCAACAGTTACCTGGGACGCACCTACGAGCAGTACTTC. Protein product: CANSYLGRTYEQYF.

This sequence joins TRBV5-4 and TRBJ2-5; 7 nucleotides line up with TRBD1. J was trimmed by 1 base and V by 4 bases; bases with no gene match: 4. The CDR3 covers 14 residues. The germline CDR1 and CDR2 sequences are SGHNT and YYREEE (reference sequence). CDR3 sequence (DNA): TGTGCCAGCAGCCTACAGGGGATCCAAGAGACCCAGTACTTC. Its protein is CASSLQGIQETQYF.

This clonotype has a count of ten or more. The rearrangement uses TRBV3-1 and TRBJ2-2, with D uncertain. The CDR3 contains 12 residues. Germline V lookup: CDR1 LGHDT, CDR2 YNNKEL (reference sequence). Trimming left V 11 bases short and J 6 bases short, with 13 bases between. CDR3 residues: CASESSSGELFF. DNA of the CDR3: TGTGCCTCCGAGAGCAGTTCCGGGGAGCTGTTTTTT. Filled out from reference TRBV3-1 and TRBJ2-2, the complete variable domain reads DTAVSQTPKYLVTQMGNDKSIKCEQNLGHDTMYWYKQDSKKFLKIMFSYNNKELIINETVPNRFSPKSPDKAHLNLHINSLELGDSAVYFCASESSSGELFFGEGSRLTVL.

With regard to this clonotype: A read error is possible here, since a much larger clone lies one base away. V gene TRBV9 combines with J gene TRBJ2-1, with D perhaps matching TRBD2 (6 bases). CDR3 length equals 11 residues. Germline-derived CDR1 and CDR2 are SGDLS and YYNGEE. The CDR3: CASSEPGLNIF. CDR3 bases: TGTGCCAGCAGCGAACCGGGACTTAATATCTTC.

This clonotype was counted at least ten times. CDR3 loop: CSPGTSETQYF. In DNA form, the CDR3 reads TGCAGCCCCGGGACTAGTGAGACCCAGTACTTC. The chain uses TRBV20-1 and TRBJ2-5, with TRBD2 matching 8 bases. The CDR3 is 11 residues long. Germline V CDR1 and CDR2: DFQATT, SNEGSKA (reference sequence).

The rearrangement uses TRBV12-3 or TRBV12-4 and TRBJ2-3; 12 positions match TRBD2. The CDR3 has 19 residues. J gave up 1 base and V 3 bases, and 11 bases lay outside the gene matches. The CDR3 nucleotides read TGTGCCAGCAGTTTCGGGGACTGGACTAGCGGGGATCGCACAGATACGCAGTATTTT. It yields the protein CASSFGDWTSGDRTDTQYF.

This clonotype came up many times. The chain combines TRBV7-2 with TRBJ2-7; 10 nucleotides agree with TRBD1. CDR1 is SGHTA, CDR2 FQGNSA, per germline. The CDR3 loop spans 14 amino acids. J lost 5 bases, V lost 5 bases, and 6 bases had no gene match. For the CDR3, the DNA is TGTGCCAGCAGCGGGTTCGGGACAGGGGACGAGCAGTACTTC. Translated: CASSGFGTGDEQYF.

This clonotype came up many times. This chain joins TRBV28 and TRBJ1-1; possibly TRBD1 for D (6 bases). CDR3 size: 14 residues. Looked up from germline, CDR1 is MDHEN and CDR2 is SYDVKM. V was cut by 3 bases and J by 1 base, with 9 bases left in between. CDR3 region: CASSFYRANTEAFF. CDR3 sequence (DNA): TGTGCCAGCAGTTTCTACAGGGCGAACACTGAAGCTTTCTTT.

This clonotype appeared many times. The V gene is TRBV20-1, the J gene TRBJ1-6; tentative D call: TRBD1 (5 bases). This CDR3 contains 14 residues. Trimming shortened V by 5 bases and J by 8 bases, and 16 bases separated the two germline ends. Looked up from germline, CDR1 is DFQATT and CDR2 is SNEGSKA (reference sequence). The CDR3 DNA follows: TGCAGTGCTCGGGGACCAAACTGGGATTCACCCCTCCACTTT. Encoded protein: CSARGPNWDSPLHF.

The genes are TRBV5-5 and TRBJ1-1; D is unclear. Looked up from germline, CDR1 is SGHKS and CDR2 is YYEKEE (reference sequence). V lost 0 bases and J 1 base, leaving 10 bases between the germline ends. This CDR3 has 15 amino acids. CDR3 sequence reads: CASSLGPAQNTEAFF. The CDR3, as DNA: TGTGCCAGCAGCTTGGGCCCGGCGCAGAACACTGAAGCTTTCTTT.

In its sample, this clonotype was seen many times. The chain recombines TRBV7-9 with TRBJ2-3, with D maybe TRBD2 (5 bases). This CDR3 comprises 12 residues. V dropped 7 bases and J dropped 4 bases, with 9 bases sitting between them. The V gene's germline CDR1 is SEHNR and CDR2 FQNEAQ (reference sequence). CDR3 nucleotides: TGTGCCAGCACGGGAAGCGCAGATACGCAGTATTTT. It specifies CASTGSADTQYF.

This clonotype was seen at least ten times. The V gene is TRBV12-3 or TRBV12-4, the J gene TRBJ1-2, with D possibly matching TRBD1 (5 bases). V lost 5 bases and J 1 base, leaving 14 bases between the germline ends. The CDR3 runs 15 residues. CDR3 DNA: TGTGCCAGCAGTCCCGGGGGGGGAGTTAACTATGGCTACACCTTC. This gives the protein CASSPGGGVNYGYTF.

This clonotype occurred many times. This chain connects TRBV5-1 to TRBJ2-3; D remains ambiguous. The germline gives CDR1 SGHRS, CDR2 YFSETQ. This CDR3 contains 8 residues. CDR3 DNA: TGCGCAGGGAATACGCAGTATTTT. Translated: CAGNTQYF.